The 18 T cell receptor beta chains below were found in one sample sequenced in a study of T cells in Graves' hyperthyroidism and ophthalmopathy. TCR beta CDR3 regions were amplified from RNA transcripts. In the first-round RT-PCR of the TCR CDR3, the HTBI primer set was used. MiXCR, applied by TCRdb to the multiplex PCR reads, yields one record per CDR3 protein. The sample has about 560,000 distinct CDR3 sequences, about a sixth seen once. Sequenced input: blood. Source of these receptors: a woman in her 30s with Graves' hyperthyroidism.

This clonotype was seen many times. The chain combines TRBV28 with TRBJ2-7; D gene uncertain. The V end lost 6 bases, the J end lost 6 bases, and 15 bases lay between the germline ends. The length of the CDR3 is 13 residues. The germline CDR1 and CDR2 sequences are MDHEN and SYDVKM. CDR3 sequence reads: CASSLDRVPEQYF. The CDR3 nucleotides read TGTGCCAGCAGCTTAGATAGGGTCCCCGAGCAGTACTTC.

This clonotype was counted at least ten times. The V gene is TRBV6-1, the J gene TRBJ1-5, with TRBD1 as a possible D gene (6 bases). Trimming cost V 6 bases and J 7 bases, with 16 bases left between them. This CDR3 spans 14 amino acids. The germline V gene encodes CDR1 MNHNS and CDR2 SASEGT. In DNA, the CDR3 is TGTGCCAGCAGATTAGGGGGGGGGTTCCAGCCCCAGCATTTT. Its translation is CASRLGGGFQPQHF.

This clonotype showed up many times. V gene TRBV2 combines with J gene TRBJ1-1; D uncertain. The CDR3 contains 14 residues. From germline, CDR1 is SNHLY and CDR2 FYNNEI. Trimming pared 6 bases from V and 1 base from J, leaving 12 bases between. As DNA, the CDR3 is TGTGCCAGCAGGATGACGAACCCGAACACTGAAGCTTTCTTT. Translation: CASRMTNPNTEAFF.

This clonotype was seen at least ten times. This sequence joins TRBV28 and TRBJ1-1, with TRBD1 matching over 8 bases. From germline, CDR1 is MDHEN and CDR2 SYDVKM. There are 16 residues in the CDR3. J gave up 0 bases and V 6 bases, and 9 bases lay outside the gene matches. CDR3 bases: TGTGCCAGCAGCCATCAGGGGGCGAGAATGAACACTGAAGCTTTCTTT. Translation gives CASSHQGARMNTEAFF.

This clonotype was counted at least ten times. V is TRBV2 and J is TRBJ2-7; 9 bases align to TRBD1. Looked up from germline, CDR1 is SNHLY and CDR2 is FYNNEI. The CDR3 has 14 amino acids. The trim removed 5 bases at V and 1 base at J, leaving 3 bases unmatched. CDR3 bases: TGTGCCAGCAGTCGACAGGGGGTTTCCTACGAGCAGTACTTC. It is translated as CASSRQGVSYEQYF. The full variable domain, rest sourced from reference TRBV2 and TRBJ2-7, is EPEVTQTPSHQVTQMGQEVILRCVPISNHLYFYWYRQILGQKVEFLVSFYNNEISEKSEIFDDQFSVERPDGSNFTLKIRSTKLEDSAMYFCASSRQGVSYEQYFGPGTRLTVT.

This clonotype was seen ten or more times. The V call is TRBV4-2, the J call TRBJ1-1; D not certain. CDR1 and CDR2 from the germline V gene are LGHNA and YNFKEQ. CDR3 length: 13 amino acids. V shed 0 bases and J shed 10 bases, with 12 bases lying between them. The CDR3 coding sequence is TGTGCCAGCAGCCAAGACTGGACTGGCGGAGCTTTCTTT. It is translated as CASSQDWTGGAFF.

The chain employs TRBV5-1 and TRBJ2-6, with TRBD1 identical over 7 bases. The CDR3 covers 17 residues. V shed 4 bases, J shed 0 bases, and the junction held 7 bases outside the gene matches. Per germline, CDR1 SGHRS and CDR2 YFSETQ. CDR3 sequence: CASSPEAGGSGANVLTF. In DNA, the CDR3 is TGCGCCAGCAGCCCGGAGGCAGGGGGCTCTGGGGCCAACGTCCTGACTTTC.

This clonotype was counted between two and nine times. The rearrangement uses TRBV20-1 and TRBJ1-3, with D perhaps matching TRBD1 (5 bases). Germline V gene lookup returns CDR1 DFQATT and CDR2 SNEGSKA (reference sequence). Trimming left V 4 bases short and J 2 bases short, with 9 bases between. CDR3 length: 13 amino acids. The CDR3 nucleotides are TGCAGTGCTAAGAAGGGGACTGGAAACACCATATATTTT. This encodes CSAKKGTGNTIYF.

This clonotype was recorded many times. The chain employs TRBV6-2 or TRBV6-3 and TRBJ2-1; TRBD2 might be the D (5 bases). From germline, CDR1 is MNHEY and CDR2 SVGEGT. Trimming cost V 2 bases and J 0 bases, with 14 bases left between them. CDR3 length: 17 amino acids. Here the CDR3 DNA reads TGTGCCAGCAGTTACGCGGGTGGGATAACCTCCTACAATGAGCAGTTCTTC. Its translation is CASSYAGGITSYNEQFF.

This clonotype was recorded at least ten times. CDR3: CASSSTSGSYNEQFF. The CDR3 DNA follows: TGTGCCAGCAGTTCGACGAGCGGGTCCTACAATGAGCAGTTCTTC. This chain uses TRBV28 with TRBJ2-1, with D possibly TRBD2 on 6 matching bases. V gave up 4 bases and J gave up 1 base, with 11 bases separating them. The length of the CDR3 is 15 residues. Looked up from germline, CDR1 is MDHEN and CDR2 is SYDVKM. Variable domain in full (rest from reference TRBV28 and TRBJ2-1): DVKVTQSSRYLVKRTGEKVFLECVQDMDHENMFWYRQDPGLGLRLIYFSYDVKMKEKGDIPEGYSVSREKKERFSLILESASTNQTSMYLCASSSTSGSYNEQFFGPGTRLTVL.

This clonotype was detected many times. The chain links TRBV29-1 to TRBJ1-2, with a tentative D call TRBD1 (5 bases). Trimming left V 7 bases short and J 8 bases short, with 26 bases between. The germline V gene encodes CDR1 SQVTM and CDR2 ANQGSEA. This CDR3 has 15 amino acids. The CDR3 protein is CSADFGGTDSWGYTF. CDR3 nucleotides: TGCAGCGCCGACTTCGGGGGGACGGACTCGTGGGGCTACACCTTC.

The chain's CDR3 is CAWSARTEQFF. CDR3 nucleotides: TGTGCCTGGAGTGCGAGGACTGAGCAGTTCTTC. This chain uses TRBV30 with TRBJ2-1; D call uncertain. Trimming removed 1 base at V and 9 bases at J, with 7 bases between. CDR3 length equals 11 residues. Germline CDR1 is GTSNPN and CDR2 is SVGIG (reference sequence).

The gene calls are TRBV4-3 and TRBJ2-1; TRBD2 matches at 12 bases. The CDR3 is 18 amino acids. Unmatched junction bases numbered 11, after V lost 2 bases and J lost 6 bases. Germline CDR1 is LGHNA and CDR2 is YSLEER. CDR3 residues: CASSQRTSGTLLSNEQFF. In DNA form, the CDR3 reads TGCGCCAGCAGCCAACGGACTAGCGGGACTCTTCTCTCCAATGAGCAGTTCTTC.

At least ten counts were recorded for this clonotype. The V call is TRBV2, the J call TRBJ2-1; perhaps TRBD2 as D (5 bases). The length of the CDR3 is 15 residues. CDR1 and CDR2 (germline): SNHLY, FYNNEI. Trimming left V 8 bases short and J 0 bases short, with 14 bases between. The CDR3 loop reads CASSRNGISYNEQFF. DNA of the CDR3: TGTGCCAGCTCCCGAAACGGGATCTCCTACAATGAGCAGTTCTTC. Full variable domain (remainder filled in from reference TRBV2 and TRBJ2-1): EPEVTQTPSHQVTQMGQEVILRCVPISNHLYFYWYRQILGQKVEFLVSFYNNEISEKSEIFDDQFSVERPDGSNFTLKIRSTKLEDSAMYFCASSRNGISYNEQFFGPGTRLTVL.

This clonotype was found many times. The chain couples TRBV11-1 to TRBJ2-1; 8 nucleotides line up with TRBD2. This CDR3 has 15 amino acids. V dropped 0 bases and J dropped 8; count of bases not matched to a gene: 6. Per the germline V gene, CDR1 is SGHAT and CDR2 is FQDESV (reference sequence). CDR3 DNA: TGTGCCAGCAGCTTAGCTGGGACTAGGTTCGATGAGCAGTTCTTC. It specifies CASSLAGTRFDEQFF.

This clonotype was picked up a small number of times. A much more abundant neighbour one base away suggests this may be a read error. This rearrangement joins TRBV12-5 to TRBJ2-5; the D call may be TRBD1 or TRBD2 (6 bases each). Per germline, CDR1 LGHNT and CDR2 FRNRAP. The CDR3 is made up of 13 amino acids. With 2 bases removed from V and 5 bases from J, the gap between germline ends came to 9 bases. CDR3 in DNA: TGTGCTAGTGGTTTGACAGGGAGGGAGACCCAGTACTTC. Its protein product is CASGLTGRETQYF.

This clonotype was recorded at least ten times. This chain joins TRBV27 and TRBJ2-1; D tentatively reads TRBD1 or TRBD2 (5 bases each). CDR3 length equals 14 residues. Trimming took off 5 bases at V and 6 bases at J, with 14 bases between the two ends. The germline V gene encodes CDR1 MNHEY and CDR2 SMNVEV (reference sequence). The CDR3 reads CASSELDDSNEQFF. The CDR3 DNA follows: TGTGCCAGCAGTGAACTAGATGACAGCAATGAGCAGTTCTTC.

In this sample, this clonotype turned up many times. The chain couples TRBV27 to TRBJ2-3, with 7 positions matching TRBD2. The V gene end was trimmed by 0 bases and the J gene end by 4 bases; junction bases not matched to a gene: 10. From germline, CDR1 is MNHEY and CDR2 SMNVEV (reference sequence). The CDR3 extends over 17 amino acids. The CDR3 is CASSLSPGTTGADTQYF. CDR3 coding DNA: TGTGCCAGCAGTTTATCCCCCGGGACTACGGGTGCAGATACGCAGTATTTT.